A single sample is the source of the 27 T cell receptor beta chains below, sequenced in a study of blood T cell repertoires in COVID-19. Clones were sequenced by immunoSEQ multiplex PCR, and TCRdb holds only the in-frame ones, with some missing. The sample yields under 250,000 clones, over 80% seen once. Sequenced sample: peripheral blood. The receptors derive from a young man with COVID-19, enrolled during active disease.

The chain is built from TRBV15 and TRBJ2-7, with 11 nucleotides matching TRBD2. The CDR3 has 14 residues. The ends lost 4 bases at V and 7 bases at J; junction bases unmatched: 6. The germline gives CDR1 LNHNV, CDR2 YYDKDF (reference sequence). CDR3 in DNA: TGTGCCACCAGCAAGACTAGCGGGGTGTGGGAGCAGTACTTC. Translated, it gives CATSKTSGVWEQYF.

This chain connects TRBV27 to TRBJ2-7, with D perhaps matching TRBD1 (6 bases). Germline CDR1 and CDR2: MNHEY and SMNVEV (reference sequence). Trimming stripped 6 bases from V and 6 bases from J, with 21 bases between. The CDR3 runs 15 residues. The CDR3 nucleotides are TGTGCCAGCAGCTCCCTCGGCAGGGGCCCTCGCGAGCAGTACTTC. The encoded protein is CASSSLGRGPREQYF.

The genes are TRBV11-2 and TRBJ1-6, with a tentative D call TRBD1 (6 bases). V was shortened by 3 bases and J by 8 bases, with 11 bases between the two germline ends. The CDR3 length is 14 residues. Germline-derived CDR1 and CDR2 are SGHAT and FQNNGV. The CDR3, as DNA: TGTGCCAGCAGCTTTGGGGGCAAGGATTCACCCCTCCACTTT. As protein: CASSFGGKDSPLHF.

The genes are TRBV29-1 and TRBJ2-1; TRBD2 agrees at 8 bases. CDR3 length equals 19 residues. With V trimmed by 4 bases and J by 0 bases, 17 bases remained unmatched. Per the germline V gene, CDR1 is SQVTM and CDR2 is ANQGSEA. CDR3 sequence reads: CSVGGLGRRSGSSYNEQFF. CDR3 sequence (DNA): TGCAGCGTTGGGGGACTAGGCAGACGGAGCGGAAGCTCCTACAATGAGCAGTTCTTC.

The gene calls are TRBV28 and TRBJ1-4, with D maybe TRBD1 (6 bases). Looked up from germline, CDR1 is MDHEN and CDR2 is SYDVKM. With 4 bases removed from V and 0 bases from J, the gap between germline ends came to 6 bases. The CDR3 totals 14 residues. CDR3 coding DNA: TGTGCCAGCAGTTCAGGGGCAACTAATGAAAAACTGTTTTTT. Amino acids: CASSSGATNEKLFF.

The chain uses TRBV2 and TRBJ1-5; D uncertain. Germline V lookup: CDR1 SNHLY, CDR2 FYNNEI. The CDR3 length is 14 residues. V was pared by 2 bases and J by 4 bases, with 9 bases between. CDR3 sequence (DNA): TGTGCCAGCAGTGAATGGCCGTATAATCAGCCCCAGCATTTT. Its translation is CASSEWPYNQPQHF.

The V call is TRBV7-9, the J call TRBJ2-3, with 13 bases that match TRBD2. J was trimmed by 2 bases and V by 8 bases; bases with no gene match: 4. CDR1 and CDR2 from the germline V gene are SEHNR and FQNEAQ (reference sequence). The CDR3 consists of 15 residues. The CDR3, as DNA: TGTGCCAGCCAGACTAGCGGGGGGTACACAGATACGCAGTATTTT. It codes for CASQTSGGYTDTQYF.

This sequence joins TRBV18 and TRBJ1-1, with 8 nucleotides matching TRBD1. Germline CDR1 reads KGHSH; CDR2 reads LQKENI. The junction had 6 bases not matched to a gene; V was cut back by 6 bases and J by 0 bases. The CDR3 runs to 15 residues. The CDR3 DNA follows: TGTGCCAGCTCCCCTAGACAGGGGATGAACACTGAAGCTTTCTTT. This gives the protein CASSPRQGMNTEAFF.

This chain uses TRBV7-2 with TRBJ2-1, with a possible D match to TRBD2 (6 bases). The ends were cut back, 3 bases at V and 10 bases at J, with 13 bases in the middle. Germline V gene data show CDR1 as SGHTA and CDR2 as FQGNSA. This CDR3 spans 13 amino acids. This CDR3 is CASSFRRVDEQFF. CDR3 coding DNA: TGTGCCAGCAGCTTCCGGAGGGTAGACGAGCAGTTCTTC. Full variable domain (outside the CDR3, taken from reference TRBV7-2 and TRBJ2-1): GAGVSQSPSNKVTEKGKDVELRCDPISGHTALYWYRQSLGQGLEFLIYFQGNSAPDKSGLPSDRFSAERTGGSVSTLTIQRTQQEDSAVYLCASSFRRVDEQFFGPGTRLTVL.

This clone was counted once. This chain links TRBV7-2 with TRBJ1-2; 12 bases are shared with TRBD1. The length of the CDR3 is 14 residues. Germline CDR1 and CDR2: SGHTA and FQGNSA. After removal of 5 bases from V and 6 bases from J, the junction contained 4 bases not matched to a gene. The CDR3 spells CASSRGQGADGYTF. CDR3 DNA sequence: TGTGCCAGCAGCAGGGGACAGGGGGCCGATGGCTACACCTTC.

The V and J genes are TRBV19 and TRBJ2-7; 11 bases map to TRBD2. J was trimmed by 1 base and V by 10 bases; bases with no gene match: 3. The CDR3 is 13 amino acids. From germline, CDR1 is LNHDA and CDR2 SQIVND (reference sequence). The CDR3 DNA reads TGTGCCACGGGACTAGCGGAATCCTACGAGCAGTACTTC. Its protein is CATGLAESYEQYF.

The chain links TRBV11-2 to TRBJ1-2; TRBD1 matches at 7 bases. Germline V gene sequence: CDR1 SGHAT, CDR2 FQNNGV. V dropped 6 bases and J dropped 5; count of bases not matched to a gene: 12. The CDR3 runs 15 residues. The CDR3 loop is CASRRSKGQKYGYTF. The DNA of the CDR3 is TGTGCCAGCAGACGCTCGAAGGGACAGAAATATGGCTACACCTTC.

CDR3 sequence: CASSVVLAGESGELFF. CDR3 nucleotide sequence: TGTGCCAGCAGCGTCGTCCTAGCGGGAGAATCCGGGGAGCTGTTTTTT. The chain uses TRBV9 and TRBJ2-2, with 10 bases lining up with TRBD2. Per germline, CDR1 SGDLS and CDR2 YYNGEE. The CDR3 runs 16 residues. After removal of 2 bases from V and 6 bases from J, the junction contained 7 bases not matched to a gene.

This clone was picked up a small number of times. V is TRBV15 and J is TRBJ2-3, with 10 nucleotides matching TRBD2. Germline CDR1 reads LNHNV; CDR2 reads YYDKDF (reference sequence). The CDR3 sequence is 15 residues long. V shed 4 bases, J shed 3 bases, and the junction held 4 bases outside the gene matches. CDR3 DNA sequence: TGTGCCACCAGCACTTTAGCGGGAGGAACAGATACGCAGTATTTT. This translates into CATSTLAGGTDTQYF.

This clone was found once. The chain combines TRBV6-6 with TRBJ1-2, with D unclear. CDR1 MNHNY and CDR2 SVGAGI come from the germline V gene (reference sequence). This CDR3 comprises 11 residues. Trimming shortened V by 7 bases and J by 8 bases, and 11 bases separated the two germline ends. CDR3 sequence: CASNGEDGYTF. CDR3 nucleotides: TGTGCCAGCAATGGGGAGGACGGCTACACCTTC.

The chain has TRBV27 and TRBJ1-1; 10 nucleotides agree with TRBD1. With V trimmed by 8 bases and J by 5 bases, 8 bases remained unmatched. The germline V gene encodes CDR1 MNHEY and CDR2 SMNVEV (reference sequence). The CDR3 length is 14 residues. CDR3 in amino acids: CASRGQGVGTEAFF. For the CDR3, the DNA is TGTGCCAGCCGCGGACAGGGGGTCGGAACTGAAGCTTTCTTT.

Points on this clone: The sample contains more than one DNA sequence encoding this CDR3. The chain links TRBV5-1 to TRBJ1-2, with TRBD1 matching 12 bases. V shed 3 bases and J 8 bases; nucleotides not matched to a gene: 5. CDR3 size: 14 residues. The germline V gene has CDR1 SGHRS and CDR2 YFSETQ. CDR3 residues: CASSSGQGAYGYTF. Written as DNA, the CDR3 is TGCGCCAGCAGCTCGGGACAGGGGGCGTACGGCTACACCTTC. The entire variable domain, with the rest obtained from reference TRBV5-1 and TRBJ1-2, is as follows: KAGVTQTPRYLIKTRGQQVTLSCSPISGHRSVSWYQQTPGQGLQFLFEYFSETQRNKGNFPGRFSGRQFSNSRSEMNVSTLELGDSALYLCASSSGQGAYGYTFGSGTRLTVV.

The rearrangement joins TRBV24-1 to TRBJ1-5; 8 nucleotides line up with TRBD1. This CDR3 comprises 16 residues. V trimming: 2 bases; J trimming: 7 bases; junction bases outside the gene matches: 9. The germline CDR1 and CDR2 sequences are KGHDR and SFDVKD. The CDR3 nucleotides are TGTGCCACCAGTGATTCCTCGGACAGGGTAGACCAGCCCCAGCATTTT. Protein: CATSDSSDRVDQPQHF.

This sequence joins TRBV9 and TRBJ2-5, with 9 bases matching TRBD1. CDR3 length: 18 residues. CDR1 and CDR2 from the germline V gene are SGDLS and YYNGEE. V shed 0 bases, J shed 3 bases, and the junction held 12 bases outside the gene matches. Written as DNA, the CDR3 is TGTGCCAGCAGCGTAGTTCCCCACGTACAGGGGGCGGAAGAGACCCAGTACTTC. This translates into CASSVVPHVQGAEETQYF. Drawing the rest from reference TRBV9 and TRBJ2-5, the complete variable domain is DSGVTQTPKHLITATGQRVTLRCSPRSGDLSVYWYQQSLDQGLQFLIQYYNGEERAKGNILERFSAQQFPDLHSELNLSSLELGDSALYFCASSVVPHVQGAEETQYFGPGTRLLVL.

This clone has a single count. V and J are TRBV7-3 and TRBJ2-2; 9 nucleotides align to TRBD1. The CDR3 spans 15 residues. J was trimmed by 7 bases and V by 5 bases; bases with no gene match: 8. Germline CDR1 SGHTA, CDR2 FQGTGA. The DNA of the CDR3 is TGTGCCAGCAGCCCAGGGGACAGGGTTTACGGGGAGCTGTTTTTT. Residues: CASSPGDRVYGELFF.

The CDR3 loop is CASSLAGGQETQYF. The CDR3 DNA reads as TGTGCCAGCAGCTTAGCGGGGGGGCAGGAGACCCAGTACTTC. The V and J genes are TRBV7-3 and TRBJ2-5; TRBD2 agrees at 9 bases. The V gene end was trimmed by 2 bases and the J gene end by 5 bases; junction bases not matched to a gene: 3. The CDR3 has 14 amino acids. CDR1 and CDR2 (germline): SGHTA, FQGTGA.

The gene calls are TRBV5-1 and TRBJ2-1, with TRBD2 matching 9 bases. Germline V gene lookup returns CDR1 SGHRS and CDR2 YFSETQ. V lost 4 bases, J lost 9 bases, and 14 bases stayed unmatched. This CDR3 comprises 16 residues. The chain's CDR3 is CASSVQEAGGPSEQFF. CDR3 DNA: TGCGCCAGCAGCGTGCAAGAGGCGGGAGGGCCTAGTGAGCAGTTCTTC.

This clone was detected once. The chain combines TRBV11-2 with TRBJ2-1; 9 nucleotides line up with TRBD2. This CDR3 comprises 15 residues. V trimming: 2 bases; J trimming: 3 bases; junction bases outside the gene matches: 2. Germline loops: CDR1 SGHAT, CDR2 FQNNGV. The CDR3 protein is CASSLTSGFYNEQFF. The CDR3 region has the DNA TGTGCCAGCAGCTTAACTAGCGGGTTCTACAATGAGCAGTTCTTC.

The genes are TRBV11-3 and TRBJ2-3; possibly TRBD1 for D (6 bases). With 1 base removed from V and 6 bases from J, the gap between germline ends came to 8 bases. Germline-derived CDR1 and CDR2 are SGHNT and YENEEA. This CDR3 contains 13 residues. CDR3 residues: CASSLGQADTQYF. Written as DNA, the CDR3 is TGTGCCAGCAGCTTAGGACAGGCGGATACGCAGTATTTT.

The chain recombines TRBV14 with TRBJ1-1, with a weak D call TRBD1 (6 bases). Trimming left V 4 bases short and J 1 base short, with 16 bases between. In germline, CDR1 is SGHDN, CDR2 FVKESK. This CDR3 comprises 16 residues. DNA for the CDR3: TGTGCCAGCAGCCCAAGTCGCGGCAGGGGGAACACTGAAGCTTTCTTT. Its translation: CASSPSRGRGNTEAFF. Complete variable domain (other parts from reference TRBV14 and TRBJ1-1): EAGVTQFPSHSVIEKGQTVTLRCDPISGHDNLYWYRRVMGKEIKFLLHFVKESKQDESGMPNNRFLAERTGGTYSTLKVQPAELEDSGVYFCASSPSRGRGNTEAFFGQGTRLTVV.

This chain connects TRBV7-9 to TRBJ2-2; no reliable D call. Trimming shortened V by 5 bases and J by 5 bases, and 18 bases separated the two germline ends. The germline V gene has CDR1 SEHNR and CDR2 FQNEAQ (reference sequence). This CDR3 contains 16 residues. CDR3 amino acids: CASSPPGATQTGELFF. Written as DNA, the CDR3 is TGTGCCAGCAGCCCCCCAGGTGCTACCCAAACCGGGGAGCTGTTTTTT.

In nucleotides, the CDR3 is TGTGCCAGCTCACCAGAAGAGTACAATGAGCAGTTCTTC. Protein sequence: CASSPEEYNEQFF. The chain employs TRBV18 and TRBJ2-1; no firm D call. Germline CDR1 reads KGHSH; CDR2 reads LQKENI. The CDR3 spans 13 residues. The V and J ends lost 2 bases and 4 bases respectively, with 6 bases between them. The full variable domain, in which reference TRBV18 and TRBJ2-1 provide the parts outside the CDR3, is NAGVMQNPRHLVRRRGQEARLRCSPMKGHSHVYWYRQLPEEGLKFMVYLQKENIIDESGMPKERFSAEFPKEGPSILRIQQVVRGDSAAYFCASSPEEYNEQFFGPGTRLTVL.